Below, 23 T cell receptor beta chains from the same sample are listed, as sequenced in a study of shared clonotypes between healthy human individuals. The assay was immunoSEQ multiplex PCR, and TCRdb's table has in-frame clones only and misses some. Of around 1,100,000 clones detected, 60% to 85% appear once; the ten largest clones hold about 0.94%. Sequences were obtained from memory CD4+ T cells from PBMCs. Specified subset: CD45RA-negative fraction. The receptors come from a man younger than 35 in good health. Some clones in this sample may be carry-over from other donors' samples.

The sample holds one count of this clone. No DNA is shown, since the ends of the CDR3 on it are uncertain; the CDR3 is the one TCRdb lists. Other DNA sequences in this sample translate to the same CDR3. J is TRBJ1-1 and V is TRBV4-3. Both ends counted, the CDR3 spans 15 residues. Germline lookup yields CDR1 LGHNA and CDR2 YSLEER. The CDR3 region is CASSQGVGRGTEAFF.

The chain has TRBV6-1 and TRBJ1-2; D may be TRBD1 (5 bases). This CDR3 is built from 11 residues. Trimming pared 6 bases from V and 8 bases from J, leaving 10 bases between. Germline V gene sequence: CDR1 MNHNS, CDR2 SASEGT. The CDR3 sequence: CASSPQGGYTF. The CDR3 nucleotides read TGTGCCAGCAGCCCCCAGGGCGGCTACACCTTC.

This clone was recorded once. The gene calls are TRBV29-1 and TRBJ2-5, with D maybe TRBD1 (6 bases). The CDR3 loop spans 13 amino acids. V lost 5 bases and J 6 bases, leaving 16 bases between the germline ends. Germline lookup yields CDR1 SQVTM and CDR2 ANQGSEA. The CDR3, as DNA: TGCAGCGTTCTAGGACAGTTAAAGCAGACCCAGTACTTC. It is translated as CSVLGQLKQTQYF.

V and J are TRBV6-1 and TRBJ1-3; 7 bases map to TRBD1. The V gene's germline CDR1 is MNHNS and CDR2 SASEGT. This CDR3 is built from 13 residues. Unmatched junction bases numbered 7, after V lost 6 bases and J lost 8 bases. This chain's CDR3 is CASREQGLDTIYF. The CDR3 coding sequence is TGTGCCAGCAGGGAACAGGGGTTGGACACCATATATTTT.

The chain has TRBV18 and TRBJ2-3; 7 bases are a match to TRBD2. Looked up from germline, CDR1 is KGHSH and CDR2 is LQKENI. V trimming: 8 bases; J trimming: 5 bases; junction bases outside the gene matches: 10. The CDR3 contains 14 residues. The chain's CDR3 is CASPPGEGRDTQYF. CDR3 nucleotide sequence: TGTGCCAGCCCGCCGGGGGAGGGTCGAGATACGCAGTATTTT.

CDR3 region: CASSLVSGTDTYEQYF. The CDR3 DNA is TGCGCCAGCAGCTTAGTATCTGGGACAGATACCTACGAGCAGTACTTC. The chain combines TRBV5-1 with TRBJ2-7, with 7 bases that match TRBD1. This CDR3 has 16 amino acids. V dropped 2 bases and J dropped 2; count of bases not matched to a gene: 10. Germline V gives CDR1 SGHRS, CDR2 YFSETQ.

The gene calls are TRBV7-2 and TRBJ1-2; D perhaps matches TRBD1 (6 bases). The length of the CDR3 is 15 residues. V was shortened by 4 bases and J by 8 bases, with 20 bases between the two germline ends. Germline V lookup: CDR1 SGHTA, CDR2 FQGNSA. The CDR3 region is CASSSDSSVARGYTF. In DNA form, the CDR3 reads TGTGCCAGCAGCTCGGACAGCTCTGTGGCTCGGGGCTACACCTTC.

V gene TRBV9 combines with J gene TRBJ2-1, with no clear D. V dropped 0 bases and J dropped 8 bases, with 3 bases sitting between them. This CDR3 has 11 residues. Germline CDR1 SGDLS, CDR2 YYNGEE. CDR3 sequence: CASSVGDEQFF. Here the CDR3 DNA reads TGTGCCAGCAGCGTAGGAGATGAGCAGTTCTTC.

The gene calls are TRBV19 and TRBJ1-3; 7 nucleotides line up with TRBD1. The J segment lost 1 base and the V segment lost 8 bases, leaving 5 bases of the junction unmatched. Per the germline V gene, CDR1 is LNHDA and CDR2 is SQIVND (reference sequence). This CDR3 is 14 amino acids long. CDR3: CASRTGASGNTIYF. CDR3 coding DNA: TGTGCCAGTCGGACAGGAGCTTCTGGAAACACCATATATTTT.

This chain links TRBV7-9 with TRBJ1-1; TRBD1 matches at 7 bases. The CDR3 loop spans 12 amino acids. Looked up from germline, CDR1 is SEHNR and CDR2 is FQNEAQ (reference sequence). V trimming: 4 bases; J trimming: 7 bases; junction bases outside the gene matches: 3. The CDR3 region has the DNA TGTGCCAGCAGCTCAGGGGGTGGTGAAGCTTTCTTT. Translation: CASSSGGGEAFF.

V and J are TRBV9 and TRBJ2-6; no reliable D call. The germline V gene encodes CDR1 SGDLS and CDR2 YYNGEE. V was cut by 7 bases and J by 2 bases, with 10 bases left in between. The CDR3 extends over 14 amino acids. In nucleotides, the CDR3 is TGTGCCAGCTCCTTCAATACTGGGGCCAACGTCCTGACTTTC. Translating gives CASSFNTGANVLTF.

With regard to this clone: This specimen includes other DNA sequences encoding the same CDR3. The chain links TRBV28 to TRBJ2-5; the D is unclear. CDR3 length: 11 residues. Germline CDR1 MDHEN, CDR2 SYDVKM. The V and J ends lost 6 bases and 2 bases respectively, with 4 bases between them. The CDR3 coding sequence is TGTGCCAGCAGGGGTCAAGAGACCCAGTACTTC. Translation: CASRGQETQYF.

DNA for the CDR3: TGTGCCAGCAGCCCGGGGGTGGGGACAGGGGTCGTCTATGGCTACACCTTC. Translation: CASSPGVGTGVVYGYTF. The chain combines TRBV5-4 with TRBJ1-2; TRBD1 aligns across 10 bases. The CDR3 is 17 amino acids. Germline values: CDR1 SGHNT, CDR2 YYREEE (reference sequence). Trimming at V came to 4 bases and at J to 4 bases, leaving 13 bases not matched to a gene.

V and J are TRBV6-5 and TRBJ1-1, with D perhaps TRBD1 (5 bases). CDR3 size: 14 residues. The germline V gene encodes CDR1 MNHEY and CDR2 SVGAGI. The V gene lost 4 bases and the J gene lost 4 bases, with 13 bases spanning the gap. Written as DNA, the CDR3 is TGTGCCAGCAGTTCCCGGGGACGGAGCACTGAAGCTTTCTTT. Translating gives CASSSRGRSTEAFF.

The chain has TRBV27 and TRBJ1-1; D possibly corresponds to TRBD1 (6 bases). CDR1 is MNHEY and CDR2 is SMNVEV in the germline V gene (reference sequence). The CDR3 length is 12 residues. Trimming shortened V by 6 bases and J by 7 bases, and 12 bases separated the two germline ends. In DNA, the CDR3 is TGTGCCAGCAGCCGCACGGACAGTGAAGCTTTCTTT. This translates into CASSRTDSEAFF.

J is TRBJ1-3 and V is TRBV4-1, with D perhaps TRBD1 (6 bases). The CDR3 covers 13 residues. With 0 bases removed from V and 8 bases from J, the gap between germline ends came to 8 bases. Germline V CDR1 and CDR2: MGHRA, YSYEKL. CDR3 amino acids: CASSQEGGDTIYF. Here the CDR3 DNA reads TGCGCCAGCAGCCAAGAAGGGGGAGACACCATATATTTT.

This clone was seen a single time. In nucleotides, the CDR3 is TGCAGTGCTAGAGATTCGATTGAGCAGTTCTTC. It yields the protein CSARDSIEQFF. The V gene is TRBV20-1, the J gene TRBJ2-1, with no clear D. The ends were cut back, 0 bases at V and 9 bases at J, with 6 bases in the middle. The germline V gene encodes CDR1 DFQATT and CDR2 SNEGSKA (reference sequence). The CDR3 has 11 residues.

The chain employs TRBV4-2 and TRBJ2-1; D not resolved. The germline V gene has CDR1 LGHNA and CDR2 YNFKEQ. The CDR3 length is 13 residues. V was clipped by 5 bases and J by 10 bases, with 15 bases between them. The CDR3 DNA follows: TGTGCCAGCAGCTTATATGACCGCGCCGAGCAGTTCTTC. This gives the protein CASSLYDRAEQFF.

This chain joins TRBV28 and TRBJ1-3, with a weak D call TRBD1 (6 bases). The CDR3 spans 13 residues. The germline gives CDR1 MDHEN, CDR2 SYDVKM. The germline V and J ends were trimmed by 7 bases and 4 bases, with 11 bases remaining between them. CDR3 nucleotide sequence: TGTGCCAGCACCACAGGGTACGGAAACACCATATATTTT. Its translation is CASTTGYGNTIYF.

A few counts support this clone. This chain joins TRBV2 and TRBJ2-2; TRBD2 matches 11 bases. This CDR3 has 16 residues. J lost 4 bases, V lost 5 bases, and 6 bases had no gene match. Germline CDR1 reads SNHLY; CDR2 reads FYNNEI. The CDR3 loop is CASSPRSGRVTGELFF. The DNA for the CDR3 is TGTGCCAGCAGTCCTCGTAGCGGGAGGGTCACCGGGGAGCTGTTTTTT.

Worth noting for this clone: A read error is possible here, since a much larger clone lies one base away. This same CDR3 is encoded by further DNA sequences in the sample. The J gene is TRBJ2-1, the V gene TRBV5-4, with 10 bases aligning to TRBD2. Germline trimming cut 2 bases from V and 3 bases from J; bases unmatched to any gene: 2. This CDR3 contains 15 residues. Germline V lookup: CDR1 SGHNT, CDR2 YYREEE (reference sequence). Here the CDR3 DNA reads TGTGCCAGCAGCTTAGGGACTAGCGTCTACAATGAGCAGTTCTTC. Translation: CASSLGTSVYNEQFF.

The rearrangement uses TRBV5-1 and TRBJ2-7; 13 nucleotides match TRBD2. CDR1 is SGHRS, CDR2 YFSETQ, per germline. This CDR3 region has 18 residues. Trimming took 5 bases from V and 0 from J; bases not matched to a gene: 11. Here the CDR3 DNA reads TGCGCCAGCAGTATGGGACTAGCGGGACAAAAAGACTCCTACGAGCAGTACTTC. Translating it yields CASSMGLAGQKDSYEQYF. Using reference TRBV5-1 and TRBJ2-7 for the parts outside the CDR3, the full variable domain is KAGVTQTPRYLIKTRGQQVTLSCSPISGHRSVSWYQQTPGQGLQFLFEYFSETQRNKGNFPGRFSGRQFSNSRSEMNVSTLELGDSALYLCASSMGLAGQKDSYEQYFGPGTRLTVT.

V gene TRBV7-9 combines with J gene TRBJ2-5; 11 positions match TRBD2. The junction had 6 bases not matched to a gene; V was cut back by 5 bases and J by 4 bases. Germline V gene lookup returns CDR1 SEHNR and CDR2 FQNEAQ (reference sequence). This CDR3 region has 15 residues. This CDR3 reads CASSPQGLAGETQYF. The CDR3 DNA follows: TGTGCCAGCAGCCCCCAAGGACTAGCGGGAGAGACCCAGTACTTC.